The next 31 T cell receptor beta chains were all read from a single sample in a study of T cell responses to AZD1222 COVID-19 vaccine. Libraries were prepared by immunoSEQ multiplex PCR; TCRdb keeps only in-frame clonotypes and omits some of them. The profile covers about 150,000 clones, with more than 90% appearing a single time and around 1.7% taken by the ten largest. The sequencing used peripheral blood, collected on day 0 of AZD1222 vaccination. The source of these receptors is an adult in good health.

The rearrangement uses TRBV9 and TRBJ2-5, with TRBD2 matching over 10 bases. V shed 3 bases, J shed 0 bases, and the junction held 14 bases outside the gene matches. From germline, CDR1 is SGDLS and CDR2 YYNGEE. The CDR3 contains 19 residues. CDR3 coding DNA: TGTGCCAGCAGCGCCCAGAACGCTAGCGGGGGCGTGTACCAAGAGACCCAGTACTTC. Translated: CASSAQNASGGVYQETQYF.

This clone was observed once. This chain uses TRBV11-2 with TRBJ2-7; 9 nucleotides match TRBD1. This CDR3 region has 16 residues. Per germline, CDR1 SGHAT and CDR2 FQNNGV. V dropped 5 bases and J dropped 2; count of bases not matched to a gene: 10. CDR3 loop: CASSPSGQGFTYEQYF. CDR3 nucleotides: TGTGCCAGCAGCCCCTCGGGACAGGGATTTACCTACGAGCAGTACTTC. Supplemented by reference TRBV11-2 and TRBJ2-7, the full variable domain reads EAGVAQSPRYKIIEKRQSVAFWCNPISGHATLYWYQQILGQGPKLLIQFQNNGVVDDSQLPKDRFSAERLKGVDSTLKIQPAKLEDSAVYLCASSPSGQGFTYEQYFGPGTRLTVT.

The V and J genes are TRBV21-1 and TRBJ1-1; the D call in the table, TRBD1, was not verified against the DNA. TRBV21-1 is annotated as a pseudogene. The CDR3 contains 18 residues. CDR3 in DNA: TGTGCCAGCAGCATAGGGACAGGCAAATTTAATCTGAACACTGAAGCTTTCTTT. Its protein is CASSIGTGKFNLNTEAFF.

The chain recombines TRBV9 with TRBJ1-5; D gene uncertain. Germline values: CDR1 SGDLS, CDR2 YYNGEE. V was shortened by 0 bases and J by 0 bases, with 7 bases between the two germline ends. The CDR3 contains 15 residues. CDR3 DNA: TGTGCCAGCAGCGTAGGCTGGGATAGCAATCAGCCCCAGCATTTT. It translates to CASSVGWDSNQPQHF. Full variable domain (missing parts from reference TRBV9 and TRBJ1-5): DSGVTQTPKHLITATGQRVTLRCSPRSGDLSVYWYQQSLDQGLQFLIQYYNGEERAKGNILERFSAQQFPDLHSELNLSSLELGDSALYFCASSVGWDSNQPQHFGDGTRLSIL.

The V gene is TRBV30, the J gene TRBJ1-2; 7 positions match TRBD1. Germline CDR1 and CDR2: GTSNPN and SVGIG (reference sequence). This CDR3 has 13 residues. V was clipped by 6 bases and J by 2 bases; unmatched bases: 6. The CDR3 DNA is TGTGCCTGCCACGGGACAGTGAACTATGGCTACACCTTC. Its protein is CACHGTVNYGYTF.

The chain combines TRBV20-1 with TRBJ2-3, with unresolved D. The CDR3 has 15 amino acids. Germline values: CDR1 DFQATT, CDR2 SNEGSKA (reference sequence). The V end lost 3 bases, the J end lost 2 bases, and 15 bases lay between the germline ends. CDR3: CSASSITSHTDTQYF. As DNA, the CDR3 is TGCAGTGCTAGTAGTATCACCTCGCACACAGATACGCAGTATTTT.

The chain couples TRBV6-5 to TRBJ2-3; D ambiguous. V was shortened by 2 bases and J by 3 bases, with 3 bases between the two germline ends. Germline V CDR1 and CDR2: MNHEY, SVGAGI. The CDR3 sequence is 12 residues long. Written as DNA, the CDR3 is TGTGCCAGCAGTTACGGAACAGATACGCAGTATTTT. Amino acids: CASSYGTDTQYF.

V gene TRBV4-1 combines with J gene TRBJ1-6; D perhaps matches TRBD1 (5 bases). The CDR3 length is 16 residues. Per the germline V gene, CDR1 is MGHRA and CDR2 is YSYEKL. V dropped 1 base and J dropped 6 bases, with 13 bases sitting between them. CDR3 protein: CASSQVPTELNSPLHF. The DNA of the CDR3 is TGCGCCAGCAGCCAAGTCCCGACAGAGCTTAATTCACCCCTCCACTTT.

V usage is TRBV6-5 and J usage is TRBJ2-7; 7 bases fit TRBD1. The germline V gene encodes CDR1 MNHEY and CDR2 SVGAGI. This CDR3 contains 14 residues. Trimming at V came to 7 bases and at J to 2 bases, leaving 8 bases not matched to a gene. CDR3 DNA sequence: TGTGCCAGCACCGCGCAAGGGGGCCCCTACGAGCAGTACTTC. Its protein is CASTAQGGPYEQYF.

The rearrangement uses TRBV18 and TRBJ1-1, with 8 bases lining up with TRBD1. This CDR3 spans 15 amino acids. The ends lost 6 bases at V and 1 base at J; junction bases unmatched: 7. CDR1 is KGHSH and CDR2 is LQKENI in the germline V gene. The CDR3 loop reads CASSPGTGSNTEAFF. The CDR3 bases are TGTGCCAGCTCGCCCGGGACAGGTTCGAACACTGAAGCTTTCTTT.

As DNA, the CDR3 is TGTGCCATCAGTACCGGGACTAGCGGGATTTCCACCGGGGAGCTGTTTTTT. This gives the protein CAISTGTSGISTGELFF. The chain recombines TRBV10-3 with TRBJ2-2; the match to TRBD2 covers 13 bases. The CDR3 consists of 17 residues. V gave up 5 bases and J gave up 4 bases; unmatched junction bases: 7. Germline V gene lookup returns CDR1 ENHRY and CDR2 SYGVKD.

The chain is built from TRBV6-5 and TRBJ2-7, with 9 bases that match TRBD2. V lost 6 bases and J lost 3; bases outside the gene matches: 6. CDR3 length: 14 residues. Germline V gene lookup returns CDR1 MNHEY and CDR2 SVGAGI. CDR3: CASRLTSGFYEQYF. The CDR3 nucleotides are TGTGCCAGCAGGTTGACTAGCGGATTCTACGAGCAGTACTTC.

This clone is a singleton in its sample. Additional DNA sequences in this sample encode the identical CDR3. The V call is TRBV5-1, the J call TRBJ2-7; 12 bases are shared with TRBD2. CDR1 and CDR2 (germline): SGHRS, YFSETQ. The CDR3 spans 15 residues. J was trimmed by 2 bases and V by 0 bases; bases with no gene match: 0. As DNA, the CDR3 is TGCGCCAGCAGCTTGGCTAGCGGGGGGGCCTACGAGCAGTACTTC. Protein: CASSLASGGAYEQYF.

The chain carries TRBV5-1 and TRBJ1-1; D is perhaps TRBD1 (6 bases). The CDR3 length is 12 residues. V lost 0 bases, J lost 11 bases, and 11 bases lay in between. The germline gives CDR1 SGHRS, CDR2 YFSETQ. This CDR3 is CASSLENRAAFF. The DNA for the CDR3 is TGCGCCAGCAGCTTGGAAAACAGGGCTGCTTTCTTT. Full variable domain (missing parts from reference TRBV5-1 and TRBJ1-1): KAGVTQTPRYLIKTRGQQVTLSCSPISGHRSVSWYQQTPGQGLQFLFEYFSETQRNKGNFPGRFSGRQFSNSRSEMNVSTLELGDSALYLCASSLENRAAFFGQGTRLTVV.

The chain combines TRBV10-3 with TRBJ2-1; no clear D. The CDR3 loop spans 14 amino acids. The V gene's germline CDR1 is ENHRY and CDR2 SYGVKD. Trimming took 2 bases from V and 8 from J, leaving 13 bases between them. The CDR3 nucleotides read TGTGCCATCAGTGAGGCCGCAAATGCAGATGAGCAGTTCTTC. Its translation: CAISEAANADEQFF.

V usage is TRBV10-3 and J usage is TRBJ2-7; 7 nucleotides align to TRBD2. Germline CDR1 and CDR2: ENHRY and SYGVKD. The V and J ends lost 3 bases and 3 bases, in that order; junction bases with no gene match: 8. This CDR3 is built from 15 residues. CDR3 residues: CAISEASGLLYEQYF. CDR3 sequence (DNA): TGTGCCATCAGTGAAGCTAGCGGCTTACTCTACGAGCAGTACTTC.

The CDR3 loop reads CASTPPGNYEQYF. For the CDR3, the DNA is TGTGCCAGCACCCCTCCAGGAAACTACGAGCAGTACTTC. V is TRBV7-9 and J is TRBJ2-7; D remains ambiguous. V lost 7 bases and J 3 bases, leaving 13 bases between the germline ends. The CDR3 is made up of 13 amino acids. CDR1 is SEHNR and CDR2 is FQNEAQ in the germline V gene (reference sequence).

This CDR3 reads CASSQEPSTDTQYF. DNA of the CDR3: TGCGCCAGCAGCCAAGAGCCTAGCACAGATACGCAGTATTTT. The rearrangement joins TRBV4-1 to TRBJ2-3; no clear D gene. In germline, CDR1 is MGHRA, CDR2 YSYEKL. Trimming removed 0 bases at V and 0 bases at J, with 4 bases between. This CDR3 is built from 14 residues.

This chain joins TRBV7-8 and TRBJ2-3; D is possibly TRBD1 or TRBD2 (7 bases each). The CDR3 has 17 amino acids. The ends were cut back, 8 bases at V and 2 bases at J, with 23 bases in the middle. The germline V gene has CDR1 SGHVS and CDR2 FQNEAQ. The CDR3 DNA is TGTGCCAGCTCTCCGAACCCCAGGGGGAGGGTCACAGATACGCAGTATTTT. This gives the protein CASSPNPRGRVTDTQYF.

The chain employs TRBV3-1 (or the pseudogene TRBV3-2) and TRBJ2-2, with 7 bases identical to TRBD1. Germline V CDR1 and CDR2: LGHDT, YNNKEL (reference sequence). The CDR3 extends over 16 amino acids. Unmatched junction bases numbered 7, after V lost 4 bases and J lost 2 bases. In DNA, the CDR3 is TGTGCCAGCAGCCCCCCGGACAGGAAAAACACCGGGGAGCTGTTTTTT. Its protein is CASSPPDRKNTGELFF.

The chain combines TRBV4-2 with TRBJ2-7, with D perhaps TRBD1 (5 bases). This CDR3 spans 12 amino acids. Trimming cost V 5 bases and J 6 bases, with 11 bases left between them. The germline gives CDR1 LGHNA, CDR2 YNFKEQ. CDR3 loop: CASSFQGVEQYF. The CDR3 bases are TGTGCCAGCAGCTTCCAGGGTGTCGAGCAGTACTTC.

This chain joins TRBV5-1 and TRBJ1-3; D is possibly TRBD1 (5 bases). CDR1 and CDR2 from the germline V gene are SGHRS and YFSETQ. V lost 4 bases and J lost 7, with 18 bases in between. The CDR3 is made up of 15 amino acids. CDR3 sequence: CASSAGGDRRNTIYF. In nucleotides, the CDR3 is TGCGCCAGCAGCGCCGGGGGGGACCGACGGAACACCATATATTTT.

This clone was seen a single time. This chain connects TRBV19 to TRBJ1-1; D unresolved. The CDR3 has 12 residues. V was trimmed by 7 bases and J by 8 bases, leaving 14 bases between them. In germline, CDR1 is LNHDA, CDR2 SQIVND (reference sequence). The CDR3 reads CASTGVAYEAFF. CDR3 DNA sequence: TGTGCCAGTACCGGCGTGGCATACGAAGCTTTCTTT.

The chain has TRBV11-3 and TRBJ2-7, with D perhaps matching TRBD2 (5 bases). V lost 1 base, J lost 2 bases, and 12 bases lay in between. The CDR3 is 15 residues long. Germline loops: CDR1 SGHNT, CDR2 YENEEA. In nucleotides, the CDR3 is TGTGCCAGCAGCTTAGGGGCGGGTCCGACCTACGAGCAGTACTTC. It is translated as CASSLGAGPTYEQYF.

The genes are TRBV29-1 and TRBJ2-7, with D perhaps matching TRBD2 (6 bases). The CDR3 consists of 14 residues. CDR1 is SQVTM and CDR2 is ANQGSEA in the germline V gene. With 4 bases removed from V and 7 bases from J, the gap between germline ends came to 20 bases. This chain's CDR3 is CSVVYSGYGREQYF. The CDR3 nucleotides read TGCAGCGTTGTTTATAGCGGTTACGGGCGAGAGCAGTACTTC.

For the CDR3, the DNA is TGTGCCAGTAGTATAGTCGGACTAGGCCACGAGCAGTACTTC. Its translation is CASSIVGLGHEQYF. V gene TRBV19 combines with J gene TRBJ2-7, with 7 positions matching TRBD2. Unmatched junction bases numbered 5, after V lost 1 base and J lost 5 bases. The length of the CDR3 is 14 residues. Germline V gene data show CDR1 as LNHDA and CDR2 as SQIVND (reference sequence).

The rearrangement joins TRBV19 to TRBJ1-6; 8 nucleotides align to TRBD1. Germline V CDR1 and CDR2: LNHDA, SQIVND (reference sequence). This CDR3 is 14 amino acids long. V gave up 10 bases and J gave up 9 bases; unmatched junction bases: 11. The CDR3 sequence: CATETGDGISPLHF. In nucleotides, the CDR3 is TGTGCCACCGAGACAGGGGATGGTATTTCACCCCTCCACTTT. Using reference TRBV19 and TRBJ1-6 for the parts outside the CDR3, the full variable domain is DGGITQSPKYLFRKEGQNVTLSCEQNLNHDAMYWYRQDPGQGLRLIYYSQIVNDFQKGDIAEGYSVSREKKESFPLTVTSAQKNPTAFYLCATETGDGISPLHFGNGTRLTVT.

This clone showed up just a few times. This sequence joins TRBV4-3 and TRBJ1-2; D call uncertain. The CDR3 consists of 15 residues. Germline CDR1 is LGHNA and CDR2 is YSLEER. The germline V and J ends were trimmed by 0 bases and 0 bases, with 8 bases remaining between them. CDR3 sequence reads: CASSQERLANYGYTF. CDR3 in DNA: TGCGCCAGCAGCCAAGAACGGTTAGCTAACTATGGCTACACCTTC.

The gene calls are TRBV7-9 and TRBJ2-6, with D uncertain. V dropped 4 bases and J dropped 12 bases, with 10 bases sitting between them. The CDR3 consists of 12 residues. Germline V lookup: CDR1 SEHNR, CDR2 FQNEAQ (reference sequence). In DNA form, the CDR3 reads TGTGCCAGCAGCTCTTTCATCAGCGTCCTGACTTTC. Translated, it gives CASSSFISVLTF.

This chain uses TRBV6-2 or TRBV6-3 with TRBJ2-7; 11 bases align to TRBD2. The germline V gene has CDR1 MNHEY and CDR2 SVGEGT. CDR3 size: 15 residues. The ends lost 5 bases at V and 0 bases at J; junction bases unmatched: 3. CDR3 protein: CASSPGLAASYEQYF. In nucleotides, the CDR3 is TGTGCCAGCAGTCCGGGACTAGCGGCCTCCTACGAGCAGTACTTC.

CDR3 loop: CASSRGLAGGPDTQYF. The CDR3, as DNA: TGTGCCAGTAGTAGGGGACTAGCGGGGGGGCCAGATACGCAGTATTTT. J is TRBJ2-3 and V is TRBV19, with 16 nucleotides matching TRBD2. After removal of 4 bases from V and 4 bases from J, the junction contained 2 bases not matched to a gene. The CDR3 runs to 16 residues. CDR1 is LNHDA, CDR2 SQIVND, per germline (reference sequence).